This entry lists 30 T cell receptor beta chains sequenced from one sample in a study of blood T cell repertoires in COVID-19. Repertoires were generated with immunoSEQ multiplex PCR, while TCRdb's copy carries only in-frame clones and drops some. The table includes about 330,000 clones, 70% to 90% detected once. Sequenced material: peripheral blood. These receptors were collected from a man aged 18 to 35 who had recovered from COVID-19.

The genes are TRBV18 and TRBJ2-3; D gene uncertain. This CDR3 comprises 15 residues. Germline V gene sequence: CDR1 KGHSH, CDR2 LQKENI. V dropped 8 bases and J dropped 1 base, with 16 bases sitting between them. The DNA for the CDR3 is TGTGCCAGCGCATACTTGGTGGGCGGCACAGATACGCAGTATTTT. Residues: CASAYLVGGTDTQYF.

This rearrangement joins TRBV18 to TRBJ2-7, with TRBD1 matching 9 bases. CDR3 length: 15 amino acids. With V trimmed by 0 bases and J by 2 bases, 2 bases remained unmatched. From germline, CDR1 is KGHSH and CDR2 LQKENI. The CDR3 coding sequence is TGTGCCAGCTCACCACCAGGGGACAGGGCCTACGAGCAGTACTTC. Encoded protein: CASSPPGDRAYEQYF.

The chain employs TRBV6-5 and TRBJ1-1; possible D gene TRBD1, 6 bases. The V end was cut by 0 bases, the J end by 5 bases, with 10 bases between. The CDR3 runs to 14 residues. Germline lookup yields CDR1 MNHEY and CDR2 SVGAGI. The CDR3 DNA sequence: TGTGCCAGCAGTTACTCACAGGGCCGGACTGAAGCTTTCTTT. Translated, it gives CASSYSQGRTEAFF.

The chain joins TRBV4-1 to TRBJ2-7; 11 bases fit TRBD1. V trimming: 5 bases; J trimming: 3 bases; junction bases outside the gene matches: 3. Germline lookup yields CDR1 MGHRA and CDR2 YSYEKL. The CDR3 covers 14 residues. CDR3 sequence (DNA): TGCGCCAGCAGCTCCGGGACAGGGGGCTACGAGCAGTACTTC. This gives the protein CASSSGTGGYEQYF.

The chain has TRBV23-1 and TRBJ2-2, with a possible D match to TRBD2 (6 bases). TRBV23-1 is given ORF status, its function remaining uncertain. The ends were cut back, 0 bases at V and 6 bases at J, with 17 bases in the middle. CDR3 length equals 17 residues. CDR3 sequence (DNA): TGCGCCAGCAGTCAATCCCCCAATCGGGGGACGGCCGGGGAGCTGTTTTTT. Its protein product is CASSQSPNRGTAGELFF.

This rearrangement joins TRBV11-2 to TRBJ2-3; 8 nucleotides line up with TRBD2. This CDR3 is built from 17 residues. CDR1 is SGHAT and CDR2 is FQNNGV in the germline V gene. After removal of 5 bases from V and 7 bases from J, the junction contained 17 bases not matched to a gene. CDR3 coding DNA: TGTGCCAGCAGCCCAAGCCGACTAGCGCTTATAAACTATACGCAGTATTTT. Translated, it gives CASSPSRLALINYTQYF.

The V gene is TRBV2, the J gene TRBJ1-2, with a weak D call TRBD1 (6 bases). The CDR3 length is 15 residues. The germline V gene has CDR1 SNHLY and CDR2 FYNNEI. Trimming removed 3 bases from V and 4 bases from J, with 15 bases in between. The CDR3 sequence: CASSERGGSSYGYTF. The CDR3 nucleotides are TGTGCCAGCAGTGAGAGGGGGGGGTCCTCCTATGGCTACACCTTC.

V is TRBV9 and J is TRBJ2-5; D possibly corresponds to TRBD1 (5 bases). V lost 0 bases and J 6 bases, leaving 15 bases between the germline ends. CDR1 and CDR2 (germline): SGDLS, YYNGEE. The CDR3 contains 15 residues. The CDR3 spells CASSVESGASKTQYF. CDR3 coding DNA: TGTGCCAGCAGCGTAGAGAGTGGGGCGTCTAAGACCCAGTACTTC.

The chain links TRBV6-1 to TRBJ1-6, with D maybe TRBD1 (5 bases). The CDR3 consists of 17 residues. Per the germline V gene, CDR1 is MNHNS and CDR2 is SASEGT. V gave up 0 bases and J gave up 6 bases, with 15 bases separating them. The CDR3 sequence: CASSEAGQGIGNSPLHF. CDR3 DNA: TGTGCCAGCAGTGAAGCGGGGCAGGGTATAGGTAATTCACCCCTCCACTTT.

This clone was found once. The V call is TRBV5-1, the J call TRBJ1-1; a weak D match, TRBD1 (6 bases). CDR3 length: 16 residues. V was clipped by 0 bases and J by 0 bases, with 12 bases between them. CDR1 and CDR2 from the germline V gene are SGHRS and YFSETQ. The CDR3 region is CASSLAGVGMNTEAFF. CDR3 nucleotide sequence: TGCGCCAGCAGCTTGGCAGGGGTGGGGATGAACACTGAAGCTTTCTTT.

The chain joins TRBV5-5 to TRBJ1-1, with D tentatively TRBD1 (5 bases). The CDR3 is 15 amino acids. Germline assignment: CDR1 SGHKS and CDR2 YYEKEE (reference sequence). V was cut by 0 bases and J by 3 bases, with 12 bases left in between. The CDR3: CASSLARGGYTEAFF. The DNA for the CDR3 is TGTGCCAGCAGCTTGGCAAGGGGAGGGTACACTGAAGCTTTCTTT.

The count of this clone is one. The J gene is TRBJ1-2, the V gene TRBV29-1; tentative D call: TRBD1 (5 bases). Germline loops: CDR1 SQVTM, CDR2 ANQGSEA. The CDR3 contains 12 residues. Trimming took off 7 bases at V and 6 bases at J, with 15 bases between the two ends. The CDR3 nucleotides are TGCAGCGGGGGCGAACAGTCTAATGGCTACACCTTC. Residues: CSGGEQSNGYTF.

This chain joins TRBV6-5 and TRBJ1-4; 7 bases are a match to TRBD1. The CDR3 is 14 residues long. Germline V gene lookup returns CDR1 MNHEY and CDR2 SVGAGI. The junction had 8 bases not matched to a gene; V was cut back by 5 bases and J by 8 bases. CDR3 amino acids: CASSRSGDSEKLFF. The CDR3 coding sequence is TGTGCCAGCAGTAGATCAGGGGACAGCGAAAAACTGTTTTTT.

The rearrangement joins TRBV11-2 to TRBJ1-1; 7 bases map to TRBD1. From germline, CDR1 is SGHAT and CDR2 FQNNGV. J gave up 6 bases and V 0 bases, and 1 base lay outside the gene matches. The CDR3 is 13 amino acids. CDR3: CASSLETGSEAFF. The CDR3 nucleotides read TGTGCCAGCAGCTTAGAGACAGGGTCTGAAGCTTTCTTT.

The V gene is TRBV4-1, the J gene TRBJ1-2, with D perhaps matching TRBD1 (6 bases). Germline V gene lookup returns CDR1 MGHRA and CDR2 YSYEKL. The germline V and J ends were trimmed by 2 bases and 5 bases, with 18 bases remaining between them. This CDR3 contains 16 residues. CDR3 loop: CASSQPGRGVGYGYTF. The CDR3 nucleotides are TGCGCCAGCAGCCAACCCGGGAGGGGGGTTGGGTATGGCTACACCTTC.

The chain employs TRBV13 and TRBJ2-2; D gene uncertain. The CDR3 spans 15 residues. The V gene's germline CDR1 is PRHDT and CDR2 FYEKMQ (reference sequence). Trimming took 4 bases from V and 5 from J, leaving 14 bases between them. The CDR3 nucleotides are TGTGCCAGCAGCTCTACGTACCCCCATACCGGGGAGCTGTTTTTT. It specifies CASSSTYPHTGELFF.

This clone was recorded once. The V gene is TRBV4-1, the J gene TRBJ1-6, with 7 bases that match TRBD1. The trim removed 4 bases at V and 7 bases at J, leaving 1 base unmatched. CDR3 length: 13 residues. CDR1 and CDR2 (germline): MGHRA, YSYEKL. The CDR3 coding sequence is TGCGCCAGCAGCCTACAGGGGAATTCACCCCTCCACTTT. Translation gives CASSLQGNSPLHF.

The chain couples TRBV11-2 to TRBJ2-7; a possible D gene is TRBD2 (5 bases). This CDR3 is built from 17 residues. Trimming left V 4 bases short and J 0 bases short, with 19 bases between. CDR1 SGHAT and CDR2 FQNNGV come from the germline V gene. CDR3 protein: CASSSLWAGPSSYEQYF. The CDR3 nucleotides read TGTGCCAGCAGCTCCCTTTGGGCGGGTCCCTCCTCCTACGAGCAGTACTTC.

This clone has only one observation. CDR3 protein: CASSLVLLSYEQYF. The CDR3, as DNA: TGTGCCAGCAGCTTAGTCTTACTCTCCTACGAGCAGTACTTC. J is TRBJ2-7 and V is TRBV11-1; no definite D call. V lost 1 base and J lost 0, with 7 bases in between. Germline V gene lookup returns CDR1 SGHAT and CDR2 FQDESV (reference sequence). There are 14 residues in the CDR3.

As concerns this clone: Germline and junction disagree at one end, which may indicate a read error. The chain is built from TRBV2 and TRBJ2-5; D may be TRBD1 (5 bases). CDR1 is SNHLY, CDR2 FYNNEI, per germline. The CDR3 covers 14 residues. In DNA, the CDR3 is TGTGCCAGCAGTTGGGGCTTCCTCGAAGAAACCCAGTACTTC. It yields the protein CASSWGFLEETQYF.

This clone was recorded a few times. V and J are TRBV5-1 and TRBJ1-1; D might be TRBD1 (6 bases). The CDR3 totals 12 residues. From germline, CDR1 is SGHRS and CDR2 YFSETQ. Trimming stripped 4 bases from V and 10 bases from J, with 14 bases between. CDR3: CASSGPTGLAFF. The CDR3 coding sequence is TGCGCCAGCAGCGGCCCGACAGGTTTAGCTTTCTTT.

V usage is TRBV4-2 and J usage is TRBJ2-4; 10 bases fit TRBD2. The junction had 3 bases not matched to a gene; V was cut back by 0 bases and J by 4 bases. Germline values: CDR1 LGHNA, CDR2 YNFKEQ. This CDR3 is built from 16 residues. CDR3 coding DNA: TGTGCCAGCAGCCAAGAAGGACTAGCGGATAAAAACATTCAGTACTTC. This encodes CASSQEGLADKNIQYF.

The chain links TRBV10-3 to TRBJ1-2; 12 bases line up with TRBD1. The CDR3 sequence is 15 residues long. J gave up 6 bases and V 6 bases, and 8 bases lay outside the gene matches. In germline, CDR1 is ENHRY, CDR2 SYGVKD. The CDR3, as DNA: TGTGCCATCAGGGGACAGGGGGCAATCGTGGATGGCTACACCTTC. Its protein product is CAIRGQGAIVDGYTF.

V usage is TRBV10-1 and J usage is TRBJ2-2, with D tentatively TRBD1 (6 bases). This CDR3 comprises 16 residues. The ends were cut back, 5 bases at V and 0 bases at J, with 13 bases in the middle. Germline CDR1 is WNHNN and CDR2 is SYGVQD (reference sequence). The CDR3 region is CASSLRTATNTGELFF. Written as DNA, the CDR3 is TGCGCCAGCAGTCTCCGGACAGCGACGAACACCGGGGAGCTGTTTTTT.

The CDR3 region is CASSQQDPYNEQFF. The CDR3 DNA sequence: TGCGCCAGCAGTCAACAGGATCCCTACAATGAGCAGTTCTTC. The V gene is TRBV23-1, the J gene TRBJ2-1; D gene uncertain. TRBV23-1 is given ORF status, its function remaining uncertain. The CDR3 spans 14 residues. V lost 2 bases and J lost 2, with 7 bases in between.

The chain links TRBV18 to TRBJ2-2; D remains unclear. V lost 2 bases and J 1 base, leaving 11 bases between the germline ends. Looked up from germline, CDR1 is KGHSH and CDR2 is LQKENI. This CDR3 has 16 residues. This CDR3 is CASSPSMRQNTGELFF. CDR3 nucleotides: TGTGCCAGCTCACCAAGTATGCGGCAGAACACCGGGGAGCTGTTTTTT.

V usage is TRBV5-1 and J usage is TRBJ2-2; 12 bases are a match to TRBD2. From germline, CDR1 is SGHRS and CDR2 YFSETQ. The CDR3 consists of 15 residues. Trimming at V came to 4 bases and at J to 6 bases, leaving 4 bases not matched to a gene. CDR3 sequence reads: CASSIGLAGSGELFF. The CDR3 coding sequence is TGCGCCAGCAGCATCGGACTAGCGGGGTCCGGGGAGCTGTTTTTT.

The rearrangement links TRBV30 to TRBJ1-5, with D perhaps matching TRBD1 (6 bases). V was clipped by 5 bases and J by 3 bases, with 8 bases between them. The length of the CDR3 is 12 residues. Germline V lookup: CDR1 GTSNPN, CDR2 SVGIG (reference sequence). In nucleotides, the CDR3 is TGTGCCTGGGGACAGTACAATCAGCCCCAGCATTTT. Its translation: CAWGQYNQPQHF. The full variable domain, in which reference TRBV30 and TRBJ1-5 provide the parts outside the CDR3, is SQTIHQWPATLVQPVGSPLSLECTVEGTSNPNLYWYRQAAGRGLQLLFYSVGIGQISSEVPQNLSASRPQDRQFILSSKKLLLSDSGFYLCAWGQYNQPQHFGDGTRLSIL.

The rearrangement joins TRBV9 to TRBJ1-2; 7 bases fit TRBD1. V shed 3 bases, J shed 4 bases, and the junction held 6 bases outside the gene matches. This CDR3 is 14 amino acids long. The germline V gene encodes CDR1 SGDLS and CDR2 YYNGEE. The CDR3: CASSGTGWVYGYTF. Here the CDR3 DNA reads TGTGCCAGCAGCGGGACAGGATGGGTCTATGGCTACACCTTC.

DNA for the CDR3: TGTGCCAGCAGCTTAGCGATTCGCCAGACTAACTATGGCTACACCTTC. It is translated as CASSLAIRQTNYGYTF. This chain connects TRBV7-2 to TRBJ1-2, with D unresolved. Trimming removed 0 bases at V and 0 bases at J, with 11 bases between. Per the germline V gene, CDR1 is SGHTA and CDR2 is FQGNSA. The CDR3 spans 16 residues.